What follows are 11 T cell receptor beta chains derived from one specimen sequenced in a study of T cell repertoires in cytomegalovirus infection. Their antigen targets remain unknown. In TCRdb, the reads were re-called with MiXCR into one record per CDR3 protein. The sample shows about 920,000 distinct CDR3 sequences, less than 40% of them seen only once. The specimen comprised cultured CD8+ T cells from PBMCs, sampled from culture after CMV antigen stimulation. These receptors were obtained from a human donor in good health (CMV status not recorded). Some clones in this sample may be carry-over from other donors' samples.

This clonotype was observed at least ten times. The CDR3 DNA follows: TGTGCCAGCTGCCGGGACAGGGGCCATAGCAATCAGCCCCAGCATTTT. This sequence encodes CASCRDRGHSNQPQHF. The V and J genes are TRBV7-8 and TRBJ1-5, with TRBD1 matching 10 bases. The V and J ends lost 8 bases and 0 bases, in that order; junction bases with no gene match: 7. Germline loops: CDR1 SGHVS, CDR2 FQNEAQ. This CDR3 region has 16 residues.

In regard to this clonotype: A much larger clone differs from this one at a single base, so this may be a read error. This rearrangement joins TRBV7-3 to TRBJ2-1; D call uncertain. The germline V gene has CDR1 SGHTA and CDR2 FQGTGA. The CDR3 extends over 15 amino acids. In nucleotides, the CDR3 is TGTGCCAACAGCTTAAGTACTAACTCCTACAATGAGCAGTTCTTC. Its translation: CANSLSTNSYNEQFF.

V gene TRBV19 combines with J gene TRBJ1-6, with a tentative D call TRBD1 (6 bases). V was cut by 5 bases and J by 8 bases, with 16 bases left in between. The germline gives CDR1 LNHDA, CDR2 SQIVND (reference sequence). This CDR3 is 15 amino acids long. CDR3 region: CASSAVQGADSPLHF. The CDR3 DNA reads TGTGCCAGTAGTGCCGTACAGGGAGCGGATTCACCCCTCCACTTT.

This chain links TRBV20-1 with TRBJ2-3; 12 bases line up with TRBD1. CDR1 DFQATT and CDR2 SNEGSKA come from the germline V gene (reference sequence). This CDR3 comprises 15 residues. The V and J ends lost 6 bases and 4 bases, in that order; junction bases with no gene match: 8. CDR3 coding DNA: TGCAGTGCCCCTTCCGGGACAGGGGGCGCAGATACGCAGTATTTT. It translates to CSAPSGTGGADTQYF.

This clonotype showed up just a few times. V and J are TRBV13 and TRBJ1-1; 8 nucleotides agree with TRBD1. The germline V gene encodes CDR1 PRHDT and CDR2 FYEKMQ (reference sequence). With 5 bases clipped from V and 6 bases from J, the junction kept 8 bases outside the gene matches. CDR3 length: 14 amino acids. The CDR3 here is CASSPGGAGSEAFF. CDR3 nucleotide sequence: TGTGCCAGCAGCCCAGGGGGCGCTGGATCTGAAGCTTTCTTT.

This clonotype was seen just once. The chain couples TRBV29-1 to TRBJ1-2, with 9 bases that match TRBD1. V shed 1 base, J shed 1 base, and the junction held 4 bases outside the gene matches. This CDR3 has 15 residues. CDR1 is SQVTM, CDR2 ANQGSEA, per germline. The CDR3 loop reads CSVEVWGQGNYGYTF. Written as DNA, the CDR3 is TGCAGCGTTGAAGTCTGGGGACAGGGTAACTATGGCTACACCTTC.

The chain is built from TRBV20-1 and TRBJ2-1, with D perhaps TRBD2 (7 bases). The CDR3 contains 15 residues. The V and J ends lost 0 bases and 2 bases respectively, with 11 bases between them. Germline V gives CDR1 DFQATT, CDR2 SNEGSKA (reference sequence). CDR3 DNA: TGCAGTGCTAGAGATCTGCGGGGGCCCTACAATGAGCAGTTCTTC. The encoded protein is CSARDLRGPYNEQFF.

V gene TRBV6-5 combines with J gene TRBJ1-2; D is perhaps TRBD1 (6 bases). CDR1 MNHEY and CDR2 SVGAGI come from the germline V gene. Trimming cost V 6 bases and J 6 bases, with 20 bases left between them. The CDR3 runs 15 residues. DNA for the CDR3: TGTGCCAGCAGGGACCCAGGAGGGGGTCCAGATGGCTACACCTTC. Residues: CASRDPGGGPDGYTF.

This clonotype showed up many times. The V call is TRBV12-3 or TRBV12-4, the J call TRBJ2-1; D call uncertain. This CDR3 is built from 14 residues. Trimming stripped 5 bases from V and 3 bases from J, with 11 bases between. The CDR3: CASSPLAVYNEQFF. The CDR3 region has the DNA TGTGCCAGCAGTCCTTTGGCGGTCTACAATGAGCAGTTCTTC.

This clonotype was seen only a few times. The chain links TRBV7-9 to TRBJ1-5; 9 bases match TRBD1. Unmatched junction bases numbered 13, after V lost 5 bases and J lost 2 bases. This CDR3 is built from 18 residues. Germline V gene lookup returns CDR1 SEHNR and CDR2 FQNEAQ (reference sequence). CDR3 loop: CASSPDRGEAFGNQPQHF. The CDR3, as DNA: TGTGCCAGCAGCCCGGACAGGGGCGAGGCATTTGGCAATCAGCCCCAGCATTTT.

This clonotype has more than one count but fewer than ten. The chain has TRBV12-3 or TRBV12-4 and TRBJ1-2, with TRBD1 matching over 8 bases. The CDR3 sequence is 14 residues long. Unmatched junction bases numbered 5, after V lost 2 bases and J lost 6 bases. For the CDR3, the DNA is TGTGCCAGCAGTTTAATTCAGGGGGCAAATGGCTACACCTTC. Translated: CASSLIQGANGYTF.